The 27 T cell receptor beta chains presented below share a single source sample, sequenced in a study of T-cell reconstitution after alpha-beta-depleted transplantation in children (dated by TCRdb to about 2016). The library was built by means of PCR. Sequencing took place on an Illumina HiSeq 2500. To normalize quantification of the TCRbeta repertoire, the TCR libraries were built with molecular barcoding that relied on unique molecular identifiers. TCRdb reran the public reads through fastp at Q25 and MiXCR, keeping productive beta chains. Each entry merges the rows of one CDR3 protein and shows their most common DNA and genes. The sample table lists around 250,000 distinct CDR3 sequences, roughly 8.2% of them with a count of one. The ten largest clones represent almost 6.5% of the sample. In light of the paper, this sample's treatment or condition label describes: allogeneic hematopoietic cell transplantation with graft depleted of TCRalphabeta T cells and CD19 B cells.

This specimen was PBMCs, mostly from graft donor cells, taken 180 days after TCRalphabeta/CD19-depleted stem cell transplant. Source of these receptors: a male patient aged 5 to 17 who had a stem cell transplant for acute lymphoblastic leukemia, so the T cells may come from the graft donor.

In its sample, this clonotype was seen many times. V gene TRBV28 combines with J gene TRBJ1-3; D is perhaps TRBD1 (6 bases). Per germline, CDR1 MDHEN and CDR2 SYDVKM. The V and J ends lost 5 bases and 4 bases respectively, with 15 bases between them. The CDR3 totals 15 residues. For the CDR3, the DNA is TGTGCCAGCAGTCCCGGGACACTCGGGGGAAACACCATATATTTT. Translating gives CASSPGTLGGNTIYF.

This clonotype appeared many times. V usage is TRBV18 and J usage is TRBJ1-4, with D maybe TRBD1 (5 bases). There are 12 residues in the CDR3. CDR1 is KGHSH and CDR2 is LQKENI in the germline V gene. V gave up 3 bases and J gave up 10 bases, with 9 bases separating them. CDR3 DNA sequence: TGTGCCAGCTCACCCGGGACTCGAAAACTGTTTTTT. Amino acids: CASSPGTRKLFF.

This clonotype was seen at least ten times. The chain couples TRBV6-5 to TRBJ1-1, with D unresolved. V was pared by 5 bases and J by 3 bases, with 7 bases between. CDR1 and CDR2 (germline): MNHEY, SVGAGI. CDR3 size: 12 residues. CDR3 sequence (DNA): TGTGCCAGCAGTCCTGGGGACACTGAAGCTTTCTTT. Translating it yields CASSPGDTEAFF.

This clonotype was recorded at least ten times. The CDR3 sequence is CASSSLGPPTDTQYF. The DNA of the CDR3 is TGTGCCAGCAGCTCCTTAGGTCCACCCACAGATACGCAGTATTTT. V and J are TRBV5-6 and TRBJ2-3, with D unclear. With 3 bases removed from V and 2 bases from J, the gap between germline ends came to 13 bases. In germline, CDR1 is SGHDT, CDR2 YYEEEE. This CDR3 is built from 15 residues.

This clonotype was counted many times. The chain employs TRBV6-5 and TRBJ2-2; tentatively, D is TRBD1 (6 bases). Trimming removed 6 bases at V and 4 bases at J, with 12 bases between. The germline CDR1 and CDR2 sequences are MNHEY and SVGAGI. The CDR3 runs to 14 residues. The CDR3 nucleotides are TGTGCCAGCAGCCCGGGACACTTCACCGGGGAGCTGTTTTTT. It translates to CASSPGHFTGELFF.

This clonotype was picked up many times. The V and J genes are TRBV6-2 or TRBV6-3 and TRBJ1-5; D is ambiguous. Germline values: CDR1 MNHEY, CDR2 SVGEGT. V was clipped by 0 bases and J by 7 bases, with 4 bases between them. This CDR3 is built from 12 residues. Here the CDR3 reads CASSYSLQPQHF. CDR3 nucleotide sequence: TGTGCCAGCAGTTACTCACTCCAGCCCCAGCATTTT.

The sample holds many counts of this clonotype. The V and J genes are TRBV12-3 or TRBV12-4 and TRBJ2-7; tentatively, D is TRBD1 or TRBD2 (6 bases each). The CDR3 totals 13 residues. The V end lost 7 bases, the J end lost 7 bases, and 17 bases lay between the germline ends. CDR3 amino acids: CASTLPGAREQYF. Here the CDR3 DNA reads TGTGCCAGCACCCTCCCGGGGGCGAGGGAGCAGTACTTC.

In this sample, this clonotype turned up many times. The CDR3 DNA sequence: TGTGCCAGCTCCTCGGACAGGGGATCAACTAATGAAAAACTGTTTTTT. Protein product: CASSSDRGSTNEKLFF. The chain recombines TRBV6-1 with TRBJ1-4; 9 bases are shared with TRBD1. Trimming took 8 bases from V and 0 from J; bases not matched to a gene: 7. The germline V gene has CDR1 MNHNS and CDR2 SASEGT. The CDR3 has 16 amino acids.

This chain's CDR3 is CASSPGSLGEQFF. For the CDR3, the DNA is TGTGCCAGCAGCCCCGGGTCCCTTGGCGAGCAGTTCTTC. The rearrangement links TRBV4-2 to TRBJ2-1, with D uncertain. The CDR3 contains 13 residues. Germline V gene sequence: CDR1 LGHNA, CDR2 YNFKEQ. V was cut by 4 bases and J by 10 bases, with 14 bases left in between.

The sample holds a few counts of this clonotype. The rearrangement uses TRBV6-5 and TRBJ2-3; 10 bases align to TRBD2. Germline V gene data show CDR1 as MNHEY and CDR2 as SVGAGI. The CDR3 totals 17 residues. Trimming cost V 2 bases and J 4 bases; bases outside gene matches: 9. CDR3 DNA: TGTGCCAGCAGTTACGATGGCCTAGCGGGAGTCTCAGATACGCAGTATTTT. Encoded protein: CASSYDGLAGVSDTQYF.

This clonotype was counted at least ten times. V usage is TRBV7-9 and J usage is TRBJ1-1, with 10 bases lining up with TRBD1. Germline V lookup: CDR1 SEHNR, CDR2 FQNEAQ (reference sequence). The CDR3 loop spans 19 amino acids. V dropped 2 bases and J dropped 4; count of bases not matched to a gene: 16. CDR3 bases: TGTGCCAGCAGCTTATATGGGACAGGGGCCCGCACCCAAGGCACTGAAGCTTTCTTT. This encodes CASSLYGTGARTQGTEAFF.

At least ten counts were recorded for this clonotype. The chain joins TRBV6-2 or TRBV6-3 to TRBJ1-1; TRBD1 agrees at 10 bases. The CDR3 loop spans 13 amino acids. Germline values: CDR1 MNHEY, CDR2 SVGEGT. Unmatched junction bases numbered 5, after V lost 11 bases and J lost 2 bases. CDR3 region: CAGTGALNTEAFF. CDR3 coding DNA: TGTGCCGGGACAGGGGCCCTAAACACTGAAGCTTTCTTT.

V and J are TRBV11-2 and TRBJ2-5; no reliable D call. The germline V and J ends were trimmed by 0 bases and 5 bases, with 13 bases remaining between them. CDR1 and CDR2 from the germline V gene are SGHAT and FQNNGV. This CDR3 is built from 15 residues. The CDR3 loop is CASSLEYSARETQYF. The CDR3 DNA is TGTGCCAGCAGCTTAGAATACTCCGCCAGGGAGACCCAGTACTTC.

This clonotype was detected many times. V is TRBV20-1 and J is TRBJ1-2; 7 nucleotides line up with TRBD1. This CDR3 comprises 13 residues. Germline CDR1 DFQATT, CDR2 SNEGSKA (reference sequence). V lost 6 bases and J lost 4; bases outside the gene matches: 8. The CDR3 DNA reads as TGCAGTGCCTACTCACAGGGGACCTATGGCTACACCTTC. It encodes CSAYSQGTYGYTF.

This clonotype was found many times. The V gene is TRBV27, the J gene TRBJ2-2; no clear D. The V and J ends lost 5 bases and 1 base respectively, with 11 bases between them. The CDR3 runs 15 residues. Per germline, CDR1 MNHEY and CDR2 SMNVEV (reference sequence). The CDR3: CASSPSVGNTGELFF. CDR3 nucleotides: TGTGCCAGCAGTCCCTCGGTCGGGAACACCGGGGAGCTGTTTTTT.

This clonotype was counted many times. The chain joins TRBV6-2 or TRBV6-3 to TRBJ1-6; D is unresolved. Germline V lookup: CDR1 MNHEY, CDR2 SVGEGT. V lost 0 bases and J lost 10, with 4 bases in between. This CDR3 spans 12 amino acids. CDR3 nucleotides: TGTGCCAGCAGTTACTCGAGGTCACCCCTCCACTTT. Protein: CASSYSRSPLHF.

Comments on this clonotype: A read error may explain this, as a much larger clone is one base away. This sequence joins TRBV20-1 and TRBJ2-3; D perhaps matches TRBD2 (6 bases). CDR3 size: 14 residues. CDR1 is DFQATT and CDR2 is SNEGSKA in the germline V gene (reference sequence). For the CDR3, the DNA is TGCAGTGCTAGGCCGGATACTAGCACATATACGCAGTATTTT. It specifies CSARPDTSTYTQYF.

This clonotype was counted at least ten times. CDR3 region: CASSPLLNPGHPNTEAFF. CDR3 bases: TGTGCCAGCTCACCACTCCTTAATCCGGGACACCCGAACACTGAAGCTTTCTTT. This chain connects TRBV18 to TRBJ1-1, with D possibly being TRBD1 (6 bases). V was cut by 1 base and J by 1 base, with 19 bases left in between. The CDR3 has 18 residues. Germline CDR1 KGHSH, CDR2 LQKENI.

This clonotype was seen repeatedly, ten times or more. The V gene is TRBV29-1, the J gene TRBJ2-1; D call uncertain. V lost 4 bases and J lost 0, with 7 bases in between. This CDR3 has 13 amino acids. Germline V gene sequence: CDR1 SQVTM, CDR2 ANQGSEA. The CDR3 reads CSVGWSSYNEQFF. CDR3 DNA sequence: TGCAGCGTTGGATGGAGCTCCTACAATGAGCAGTTCTTC.

This clonotype was picked up many times. The V call is TRBV10-3, the J call TRBJ1-2, with D maybe TRBD1 (5 bases). Between the trimmed V and J ends, which lost 2 bases and 5 bases, there was a span of 9 bases. The germline gives CDR1 ENHRY, CDR2 SYGVKD. CDR3 length: 13 amino acids. The CDR3 here is CAISEDSIYGYTF. The CDR3 bases are TGTGCCATCAGTGAGGACAGTATTTATGGCTACACCTTC.

This clonotype showed up many times. The chain is built from TRBV4-2 and TRBJ2-7, with D perhaps being TRBD1 or TRBD2 (6 bases each). The CDR3 runs to 17 residues. Trimming cost V 0 bases and J 2 bases, with 17 bases left between them. Looked up from germline, CDR1 is LGHNA and CDR2 is YNFKEQ. The CDR3, as DNA: TGTGCCAGCAGCCAAGATAGGGGGACTCACCGTCCCTACGAGCAGTACTTC. Translated: CASSQDRGTHRPYEQYF.

This clonotype was counted ten times or more. The CDR3 nucleotides read TGTGCCAGCAGCCAAGCAGAGGGCTCCACAGATACGCAGTATTTT. Protein: CASSQAEGSTDTQYF. The chain employs TRBV3-1 and TRBJ2-3; possible D gene TRBD2, 5 bases. Trimming cost V 1 base and J 2 bases, with 10 bases left between them. Germline values: CDR1 LGHDT, CDR2 YNNKEL (reference sequence). This CDR3 has 15 residues.

In this sample, this clonotype turned up many times. The V gene is TRBV29-1, the J gene TRBJ2-1; 10 nucleotides line up with TRBD1. The V gene end was trimmed by 4 bases and the J gene end by 5 bases; junction bases not matched to a gene: 5. There are 14 residues in the CDR3. Germline V gene data show CDR1 as SQVTM and CDR2 as ANQGSEA. The DNA for the CDR3 is TGCAGCGTTGCCCCGGGACAGGGGAACAATGAGCAGTTCTTC. Encoded protein: CSVAPGQGNNEQFF.

Ten or more counts support this clonotype. The chain combines TRBV5-1 with TRBJ2-5; tentative D call: TRBD2 (6 bases). Germline V gives CDR1 SGHRS, CDR2 YFSETQ. This CDR3 has 13 amino acids. V dropped 5 bases and J dropped 2 bases, with 10 bases sitting between them. CDR3 sequence reads: CASSPAGQETQYF. For the CDR3, the DNA is TGCGCCAGCAGTCCCGCGGGGCAAGAGACCCAGTACTTC.

This clonotype was found many times. This chain links TRBV6-2 or TRBV6-3 with TRBJ2-5; D not certain. The CDR3 is made up of 12 amino acids. V lost 4 bases and J 7 bases, leaving 10 bases between the germline ends. Germline lookup yields CDR1 MNHEY and CDR2 SVGEGT. Here the CDR3 reads CASSSPIWTQYF. The CDR3, as DNA: TGTGCCAGCAGTTCACCTATATGGACCCAGTACTTC.

J is TRBJ2-7 and V is TRBV18; 9 bases map to TRBD1. Germline V lookup: CDR1 KGHSH, CDR2 LQKENI. Losses at the gene ends were 4 bases for V and 6 bases for J; bases not matched to a gene: 1. This CDR3 is built from 12 residues. This CDR3 reads CASSRDRVEQYF. The CDR3 bases are TGTGCCAGCTCACGGGACAGGGTCGAGCAGTACTTC.

In its sample, this clonotype was seen many times. J is TRBJ2-4 and V is TRBV15, with D maybe TRBD2 (5 bases). V was clipped by 0 bases and J by 5 bases, with 11 bases between them. CDR1 is LNHNV, CDR2 YYDKDF, per germline (reference sequence). The CDR3 is made up of 15 amino acids. CDR3 sequence reads: CATSRDWRLENIQYF. DNA for the CDR3: TGTGCCACCAGCAGAGATTGGAGGCTTGAAAACATTCAGTACTTC.